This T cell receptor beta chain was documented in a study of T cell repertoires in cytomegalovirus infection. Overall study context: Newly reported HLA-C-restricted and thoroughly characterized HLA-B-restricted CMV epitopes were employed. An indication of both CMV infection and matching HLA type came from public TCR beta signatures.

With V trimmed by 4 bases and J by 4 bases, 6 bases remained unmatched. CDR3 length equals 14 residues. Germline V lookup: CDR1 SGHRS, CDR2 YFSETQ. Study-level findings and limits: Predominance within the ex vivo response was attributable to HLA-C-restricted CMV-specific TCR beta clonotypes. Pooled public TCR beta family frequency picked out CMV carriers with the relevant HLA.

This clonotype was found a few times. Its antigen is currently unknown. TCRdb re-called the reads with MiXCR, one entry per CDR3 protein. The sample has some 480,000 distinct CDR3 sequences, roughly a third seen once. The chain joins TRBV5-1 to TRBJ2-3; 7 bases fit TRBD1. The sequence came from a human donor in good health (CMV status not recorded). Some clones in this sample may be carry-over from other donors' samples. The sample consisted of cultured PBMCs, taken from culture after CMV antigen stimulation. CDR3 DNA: TGCGCCAGCAGCCCCCAGACAGGGCCAGATACGCAGTATTTT. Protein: CASSPQTGPDTQYF. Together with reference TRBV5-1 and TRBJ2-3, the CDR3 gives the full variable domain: KAGVTQTPRYLIKTRGQQVTLSCSPISGHRSVSWYQQTPGQGLQFLFEYFSETQRNKGNFPGRFSGRQFSNSRSEMNVSTLELGDSALYLCASSPQTGPDTQYFGPGTRLTVL.